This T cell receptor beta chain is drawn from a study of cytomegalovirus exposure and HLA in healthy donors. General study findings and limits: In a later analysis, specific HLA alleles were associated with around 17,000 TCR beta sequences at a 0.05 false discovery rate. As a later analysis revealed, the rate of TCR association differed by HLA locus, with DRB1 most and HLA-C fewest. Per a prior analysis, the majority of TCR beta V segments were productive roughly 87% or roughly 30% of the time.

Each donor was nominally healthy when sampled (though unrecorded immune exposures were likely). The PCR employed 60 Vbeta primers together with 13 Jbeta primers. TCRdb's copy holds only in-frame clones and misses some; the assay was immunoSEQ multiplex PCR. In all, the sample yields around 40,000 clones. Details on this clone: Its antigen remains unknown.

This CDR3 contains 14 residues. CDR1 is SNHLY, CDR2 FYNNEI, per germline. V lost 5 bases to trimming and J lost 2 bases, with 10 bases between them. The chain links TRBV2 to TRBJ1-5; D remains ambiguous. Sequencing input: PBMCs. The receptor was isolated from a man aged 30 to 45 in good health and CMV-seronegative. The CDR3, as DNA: TGTGCCAGCAGTTCAAATCGGGGCAATCAGCCCCAGCATTTT. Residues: CASSSNRGNQPQHF.